This T cell receptor beta chain was profiled in a study of post-analysis software for immune sequencing data. Included in the TCR beta cDNA libraries were unique molecular identifiers. Each CDR3 protein gets one entry after TCRdb re-called the PCR reads with MiXCR. This table has a few hundred thousand distinct CDR3 sequences, 30% to 45% appearing once. The junction had 5 bases not matched to a gene; V was cut back by 8 bases and J by 7 bases. CDR1 and CDR2 (germline): GTSNPN, SVGIG (reference sequence). The CDR3 runs to 11 residues. This clonotype turned up a few times. Its antigen remains unidentified. Study results and caveats: Patients carried several TRBV segments more frequently than controls did, and TRBV5-6, TRBV5-1 and TRBV20-1 were among them.

The origin of this receptor is a girl aged 10 to 17 with multiple sclerosis. What was sequenced was blood. V and J are TRBV30 and TRBJ2-1; 7 nucleotides match TRBD2. The CDR3 coding sequence is TGTGCCACGGGGAGGGCGAATGAGCAGTTCTTC. Translated: CATGRANEQFF. Filled out from reference TRBV30 and TRBJ2-1, the complete variable domain reads SQTIHQWPATLVQPVGSPLSLECTVEGTSNPNLYWYRQAAGRGLQLLFYSVGIGQISSEVPQNLSASRPQDRQFILSSKKLLLSDSGFYLCATGRANEQFFGPGTRLTVL.